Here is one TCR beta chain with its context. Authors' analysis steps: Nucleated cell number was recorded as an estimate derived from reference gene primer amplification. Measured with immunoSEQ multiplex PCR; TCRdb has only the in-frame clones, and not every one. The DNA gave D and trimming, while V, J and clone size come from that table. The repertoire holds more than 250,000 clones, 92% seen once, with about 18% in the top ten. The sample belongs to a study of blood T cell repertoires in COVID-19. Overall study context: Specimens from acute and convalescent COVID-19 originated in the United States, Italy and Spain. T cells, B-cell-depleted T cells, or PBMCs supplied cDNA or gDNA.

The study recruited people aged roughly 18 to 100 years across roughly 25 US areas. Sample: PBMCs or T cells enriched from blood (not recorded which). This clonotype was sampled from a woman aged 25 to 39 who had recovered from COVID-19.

CDR3 residues: CASSLDRDGNTIYF. CDR3 in DNA: TGTGCCAGCAGCTTAGACCGGGATGGAAACACCATATATTTT. V usage is TRBV7-9 and J usage is TRBJ1-3; D remains ambiguous. The V end lost 1 base, the J end lost 3 bases, and 7 bases lay between the germline ends. Germline loops: CDR1 SEHNR, CDR2 FQNEAQ (reference sequence). The CDR3 loop spans 14 amino acids. Complete variable domain (other parts from reference TRBV7-9 and TRBJ1-3): DTGVSQNPRHKITKRGQNVTFRCDPISEHNRLYWYRQTLGQGPEFLTYFQNEAQLEKSRLLSDRFSAERPKGSFSTLEIQRTEQGDSAMYLCASSLDRDGNTIYFGEGSWLTVV.